This is a list of T cell receptor beta chains from one sample in a study of shared clonotypes between healthy human individuals. Data came from immunoSEQ multiplex PCR; TCRdb stores just in-frame clones and leaves some out. This sample has roughly 2.2 million clones, with about 90% found just once. Sample: naive CD4+ T cells from PBMCs. These receptors were obtained from a man aged 18 to 29 in good health. Some clones in this sample may be carry-over from other donors' samples. The CDR3 runs from the conserved cysteine through the conserved F or W. The D gene is left open where the match is weak. Rows give clone size only sometimes, using once, few, many, or a class for an expanded clone.

J | size | V | D | CDR3 | DNA
TRBJ1-1 | NA | TRBV5-6 | NA | CASSLRRMNTEAFF | TGTGCCAGCAGCCTCCGACGGATGAACACTGAAGCTTTCTTT
TRBJ1-1 | few | TRBV28 | NA | CASSSGTSNTEAFF | TGTGCCAGCAGTTCCGGGACCTCGAACACTGAAGCTTTCTTT
TRBJ1-2 | NA | TRBV28 | NA | CASGVNYGYTF | TGTGCCAGCGGGGTCAACTATGGCTACACCTTC
TRBJ2-3 | NA | TRBV27 | NA | CASSLKRGGDTQYF | TGTGCCAGCAGTTTAAAGAGGGGAGGAGATACGCAGTATTTT
TRBJ2-2 | NA | TRBV4-2 | NA | CASSQAISSRAGELFF | TGTGCCAGCAGCCAAGCAATTTCTTCCCGGGCCGGGGAGCTGTTTTTT
TRBJ1-1 | NA | TRBV6-5 | NA | CASSYSRQTNTEAFF | TGTGCCAGCAGTTACTCTCGACAGACGAACACTGAAGCTTTCTTT
TRBJ2-5 | NA | TRBV2 | TRBD2 | CASSGPGGGETQYF | TGTGCCAGCAGTGGGCCGGGAGGCGGGGAGACCCAGTACTTC
TRBJ1-4 | NA | TRBV5-1 | NA | CASSLARLEGVEKLFF | TGCGCCAGCAGCTTGGCTCGGCTCGAGGGCGTAGAAAAACTGTTTTTT
TRBJ1-3 | once | TRBV30 | NA | CAWSVQGGNTIYF | TGTGCCTGGAGTGTGCAGGGAGGAAACACCATATATTTT
TRBJ1-2 | NA | TRBV5-6 | TRBD1 | CASSTDRRGYTF | TGTGCCAGCAGCACGGACAGGCGTGGCTACACCTTC
TRBJ1-2 | NA | TRBV7-2 | NA | CASSLDGANYGYTF | TGTGCCAGCAGCCTGGACGGAGCTAACTATGGCTACACCTTC
TRBJ1-5 | NA | TRBV5-6 | NA | CASSRGRNQPQHF | TGTGCCAGCAGCCGTGGCAGGAATCAGCCCCAGCATTTT
TRBJ1-1 | NA | TRBV19 | NA | CASSINVGWGAFF | TGTGCCAGTAGTATTAACGTAGGATGGGGAGCTTTCTTT
TRBJ2-7 | NA | TRBV4-1 | NA | CASSQDVREPYEQYF | TGCGCCAGCAGCCAAGATGTGAGGGAGCCCTACGAGCAGTACTTC
TRBJ2-7 | NA | TRBV6-6 | TRBD1 | CASSGTGLYEQYF | TGTGCCAGCAGTGGGACAGGGCTCTACGAGCAGTACTTC
TRBJ2-2 | NA | TRBV5-1 | TRBD1 | CASSMIQGAGELFF | TGCGCCAGCAGCATGATACAGGGGGCCGGGGAGCTGTTTTTT
TRBJ2-3 | NA | TRBV4-2 | TRBD2 | CASSQGAGGDTQYF | TGTGCCAGCAGCCAGGGAGCGGGAGGAGATACGCAGTATTTT
TRBJ2-3 | once | TRBV6-5 | TRBD1 | CASRGTGTTDTQYF | TGTGCCAGCAGGGGGACAGGGACCACAGATACGCAGTATTTT
TRBJ2-5 | NA | TRBV5-1 | NA | CASSLGPGFQETQYF | TGCGCCAGCAGCTTAGGACCGGGTTTCCAAGAGACCCAGTACTTC
TRBJ1-2 | NA | TRBV5-1 | NA | CASRSSLIANYGYTF | TGCGCCAGCCGCAGCTCACTAATAGCTAACTATGGCTACACCTTC
TRBJ1-5 | NA | TRBV19 | TRBD1 | CASKDRGVQPQHF | TGTGCCAGTAAAGACAGGGGCGTTCAGCCCCAGCATTTT
TRBJ2-1 | NA | TRBV5-1 | TRBD1 | CASTVGQEDSNEQFF | TGCGCCAGCACTGTGGGACAGGAGGATTCCAATGAGCAGTTCTTC
TRBJ1-2 | once | TRBV7-6 | NA | CASSLSGLGYGYTF | TGTGCCAGCAGCTTATCCGGGTTGGGCTATGGCTACACCTTC
TRBJ2-5 | NA | TRBV7-9 | NA | CASSLAGGIGETQYF | TGTGCCAGCAGCTTAGCAGGGGGAATTGGGGAGACCCAGTACTTC
TRBJ1-2 | NA | TRBV7-3 | NA | CASSLTAGAGYGYTF | TGTGCCAGCAGCTTAACGGCAGGGGCTGGCTATGGCTACACCTTC
TRBJ2-5 | NA | TRBV7-2 | NA | CASSLAGGAGETQYF | TGTGCCAGCAGCTTAGCTGGGGGCGCGGGAGAGACCCAGTACTTC